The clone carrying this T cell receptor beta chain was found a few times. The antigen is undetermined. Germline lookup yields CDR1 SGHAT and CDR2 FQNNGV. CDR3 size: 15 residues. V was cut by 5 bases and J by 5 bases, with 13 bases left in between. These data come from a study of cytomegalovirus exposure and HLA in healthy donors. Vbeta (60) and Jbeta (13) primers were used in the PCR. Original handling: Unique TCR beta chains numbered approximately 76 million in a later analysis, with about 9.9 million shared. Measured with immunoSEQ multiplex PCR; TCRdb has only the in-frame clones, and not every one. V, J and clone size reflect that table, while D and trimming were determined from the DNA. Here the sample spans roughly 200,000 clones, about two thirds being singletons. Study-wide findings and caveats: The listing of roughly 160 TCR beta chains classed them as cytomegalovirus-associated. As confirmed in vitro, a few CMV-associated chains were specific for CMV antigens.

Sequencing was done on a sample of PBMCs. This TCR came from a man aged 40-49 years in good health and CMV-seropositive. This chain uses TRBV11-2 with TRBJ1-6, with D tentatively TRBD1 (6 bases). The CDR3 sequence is CASSPQGFHNSPLHF. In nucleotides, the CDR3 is TGTGCCAGCAGCCCCCAGGGGTTCCATAATTCACCCCTCCACTTT. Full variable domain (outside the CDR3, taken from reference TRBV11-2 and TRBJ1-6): EAGVAQSPRYKIIEKRQSVAFWCNPISGHATLYWYQQILGQGPKLLIQFQNNGVVDDSQLPKDRFSAERLKGVDSTLKIQPAKLEDSAVYLCASSPQGFHNSPLHFGNGTRLTVT.